This T cell receptor (beta chain) was captured by sequencing in a study of blood T cell repertoires in COVID-19. Study overall: Collection of acute and convalescent COVID-19 samples took place in the United States, Italy and Spain. T cells, B-cell-depleted T cells, or PBMCs supplied cDNA or gDNA.

Trimming took 1 base from V and 3 from J, leaving 7 bases between them. The germline V gene encodes CDR1 SGHNT and CDR2 YYREEE (reference sequence). The CDR3 has 13 residues. Sequencing was performed with immunoSEQ multiplex PCR; in TCRdb, only in-frame clones are kept and a portion is missing. The sample lists 150,000 or so clones, around 84% seen once, with around 5% in the top ten. Patients at the Seattle site were enrolled during active infection and followed longitudinally. The sequenced sample consisted of peripheral blood. The TCR sequence derives from a woman in her forties or fifties with COVID-19, enrolled during active disease. J is TRBJ2-5 and V is TRBV5-4; D gene ambiguous. DNA of the CDR3: TGTGCCAGCAGCTTGTACCAGAAAGAGACCCAGTACTTC. This gives the protein CASSLYQKETQYF.